Presented here are 25 T cell receptor beta chains from one specimen sequenced in a study of shared clonotypes between healthy human individuals. Terminally differentiated effector memory CD45RA+ cells were excluded by CCR7 positive selection of CD45RO-negative cells. The protocol was immunoSEQ multiplex PCR, while the TCRdb copy is restricted to in-frame clones and leaves out a portion. This sample has around 2.1 million clones, with around 93% found just once. Sequenced input: naive CD8+ T cells from PBMCs. The receptors derive from a man between 18 and 29 years old in good health. Some clones in this sample may be carry-over from other donors' samples.

The chain carries TRBV9 and TRBJ2-1; D not resolved. Germline CDR1 reads SGDLS; CDR2 reads YYNGEE. Trimming removed 4 bases from V and 7 bases from J, with 12 bases in between. This CDR3 is built from 13 residues. The DNA for the CDR3 is TGTGCCAGCAGCACCCGCAGTGAGAATGAGCAGTTCTTC. This gives the protein CASSTRSENEQFF.

This sequence joins TRBV28 and TRBJ2-5; 8 positions agree with TRBD2. The trim removed 3 bases at V and 4 bases at J, leaving 4 bases unmatched. Germline V gene data show CDR1 as MDHEN and CDR2 as SYDVKM. The CDR3 sequence is 14 residues long. DNA of the CDR3: TGTGCCAGCAGTTTTCAAGCGGGAGTAGAGACCCAGTACTTC. Its protein is CASSFQAGVETQYF.

The CDR3 sequence is CSVKGGTTYEQYF. CDR3 in DNA: TGCAGCGTTAAGGGGGGGACGACCTACGAGCAGTACTTC. This chain links TRBV29-1 with TRBJ2-7; D might be TRBD2 (7 bases). The CDR3 loop spans 13 amino acids. The germline CDR1 and CDR2 sequences are SQVTM and ANQGSEA. Trimming removed 5 bases at V and 2 bases at J, with 13 bases between.

This chain joins TRBV7-9 and TRBJ2-1; D not resolved. CDR1 SEHNR and CDR2 FQNEAQ come from the germline V gene (reference sequence). V dropped 5 bases and J dropped 2 bases, with 10 bases sitting between them. There are 14 residues in the CDR3. The CDR3 sequence: CASSRMSAYNEQFF. DNA for the CDR3: TGTGCCAGCAGCCGTATGAGTGCCTACAATGAGCAGTTCTTC.

The chain carries TRBV4-1 and TRBJ1-2; 7 bases are a match to TRBD1. This CDR3 region has 14 residues. Germline V gives CDR1 MGHRA, CDR2 YSYEKL. V dropped 3 bases and J dropped 4; count of bases not matched to a gene: 5. The CDR3 sequence: CASSHGQVLYGYTF. The CDR3 nucleotides read TGCGCCAGCAGCCATGGACAGGTGCTCTATGGCTACACCTTC.

V gene TRBV7-2 combines with J gene TRBJ1-5, with D unresolved. Between the trimmed V and J ends, which lost 1 base and 0 bases, there was a span of 7 bases. This CDR3 spans 15 amino acids. From germline, CDR1 is SGHTA and CDR2 FQGNSA. The CDR3 region has the DNA TGTGCCAGCAGCTTAGATGGGTATAGCAATCAGCCCCAGCATTTT. Its protein is CASSLDGYSNQPQHF.

Comments on this clone: The same CDR3 is also encoded by other DNA sequences in this sample. The chain links TRBV9 to TRBJ1-1; 9 bases fit TRBD1. The CDR3 has 14 amino acids. Germline CDR1 and CDR2: SGDLS and YYNGEE. Trimming cost V 4 bases and J 4 bases; bases outside gene matches: 5. CDR3 in amino acids: CASSPWDRVTEAFF. The CDR3, as DNA: TGTGCCAGCAGCCCCTGGGACAGGGTCACTGAAGCTTTCTTT.

This CDR3 reads CASSVAGGTQTGELFF. The CDR3 DNA reads as TGTGCCAGCAGCGTAGCTGGCGGGACACAAACCGGGGAGCTGTTTTTT. The J gene is TRBJ2-2, the V gene TRBV9; D is tentatively TRBD1 or TRBD2 (6 bases each). Per germline, CDR1 SGDLS and CDR2 YYNGEE. The CDR3 loop spans 16 amino acids. Trimming took 0 bases from V and 5 from J, leaving 14 bases between them.

The chain links TRBV11-2 to TRBJ2-3; D gene uncertain. This CDR3 is 16 amino acids long. Trimming cost V 5 bases and J 6 bases, with 21 bases left between them. The V gene's germline CDR1 is SGHAT and CDR2 FQNNGV. The CDR3 bases are TGTGCCAGCAGCCCGACGCCGGCGGCGGAATCCGATACGCAGTATTTT. It encodes CASSPTPAAESDTQYF.

The chain joins TRBV15 to TRBJ2-5, with D possibly being TRBD2 (5 bases). The CDR3 contains 15 residues. V lost 0 bases and J lost 3, with 11 bases in between. Germline CDR1 and CDR2: LNHNV and YYDKDF (reference sequence). The CDR3 region is CATSRDARDEETQYF. CDR3 in DNA: TGTGCCACCAGCAGAGACGCGAGGGATGAAGAGACCCAGTACTTC.

In the case of this clone: Other nucleotide sequences from this sample produce the same CDR3. This chain connects TRBV5-1 to TRBJ2-1; D is unclear. CDR1 and CDR2 (germline): SGHRS, YFSETQ. The CDR3 is made up of 15 amino acids. Trimming removed 0 bases at V and 0 bases at J, with 7 bases between. CDR3 nucleotides: TGCGCCAGCAGCTTGGGCGGAAGCTCCTACAATGAGCAGTTCTTC. Residues: CASSLGGSSYNEQFF. Filled out from reference TRBV5-1 and TRBJ2-1, the complete variable domain reads KAGVTQTPRYLIKTRGQQVTLSCSPISGHRSVSWYQQTPGQGLQFLFEYFSETQRNKGNFPGRFSGRQFSNSRSEMNVSTLELGDSALYLCASSLGGSSYNEQFFGPGTRLTVL.

This chain joins TRBV2 and TRBJ2-4, with a possible D match to TRBD1 (6 bases). Germline V CDR1 and CDR2: SNHLY, FYNNEI. V gave up 10 bases and J gave up 1 base, with 14 bases separating them. The CDR3 extends over 14 amino acids. DNA of the CDR3: TGTGCCACTTTGACCACAGGGGCCAAAAACATTCAGTACTTC. Protein: CATLTTGAKNIQYF.

CDR3 loop: CATATSGSGTGELFF. The CDR3 DNA reads as TGTGCCACTGCGACTAGCGGGAGCGGGACCGGGGAGCTGTTTTTT. V is TRBV2 and J is TRBJ2-2; 12 bases match TRBD2. Trimming at V came to 10 bases and at J to 5 bases, leaving 8 bases not matched to a gene. The germline CDR1 and CDR2 sequences are SNHLY and FYNNEI. The length of the CDR3 is 15 residues.

This clone was picked up one time. In the same sample, other DNA sequences code for this CDR3. The V and J genes are TRBV5-6 and TRBJ2-1; unclear D gene. CDR3 size: 14 residues. Trimming removed 1 base from V and 0 bases from J, with 5 bases in between. The germline V gene encodes CDR1 SGHDT and CDR2 YYEEEE. CDR3 loop: CASSLSSSYNEQFF. DNA of the CDR3: TGTGCCAGCAGCTTGTCCAGCTCCTACAATGAGCAGTTCTTC.

The chain joins TRBV4-3 to TRBJ2-1; unclear D gene. The CDR3 runs 15 residues. CDR1 is LGHNA and CDR2 is YSLEER in the germline V gene. Trimming stripped 1 base from V and 6 bases from J, with 13 bases between. The CDR3 DNA reads as TGCGCCAGCAGCCAAGGGCCCGGGTTTCGCAATGAGCAGTTCTTC. Translating it yields CASSQGPGFRNEQFF.

This sequence joins TRBV28 and TRBJ2-1; TRBD1 is a possible D gene (5 bases). Deletions cut 4 bases from V and 6 bases from J, with 13 bases between. The germline V gene has CDR1 MDHEN and CDR2 SYDVKM. There are 14 residues in the CDR3. CDR3 DNA sequence: TGTGCCAGCAGTTCTTCAGGGCCAGGCAATGAGCAGTTCTTC. Its translation: CASSSSGPGNEQFF.

The chain links TRBV10-1 to TRBJ2-2; 11 bases map to TRBD2. Germline V lookup: CDR1 WNHNN, CDR2 SYGVQD (reference sequence). The CDR3 length is 17 residues. Trimming at V came to 10 bases and at J to 1 base, leaving 11 bases not matched to a gene. In DNA form, the CDR3 reads TGCGCCACCATACTAGCGGGAGACGTAGGGAACACCGGGGAGCTGTTTTTT. This codes for CATILAGDVGNTGELFF.

This clone was detected only a few times. The rearrangement joins TRBV7-6 to TRBJ1-4; TRBD1 is a possible D gene (6 bases). Germline V CDR1 and CDR2: SGHVS, FNYEAQ. V was clipped by 2 bases and J by 6 bases, with 10 bases between them. The length of the CDR3 is 14 residues. DNA of the CDR3: TGTGCCAGCAGCTTAAACAGGGAAGATGAAAAACTGTTTTTT. It codes for CASSLNREDEKLFF.

This clone was detected once. The J gene is TRBJ2-7, the V gene TRBV4-3, with 7 bases fitting TRBD2. Germline lookup yields CDR1 LGHNA and CDR2 YSLEER. The junction had 10 bases not matched to a gene; V was cut back by 4 bases and J by 4 bases. The CDR3 extends over 15 amino acids. For the CDR3, the DNA is TGCGCCAGCAGCCTACGACTAGCCGGCCGATACGAGCAGTACTTC. Amino acids: CASSLRLAGRYEQYF.

The V and J genes are TRBV2 and TRBJ2-1; 8 nucleotides agree with TRBD1. Trimming removed 7 bases from V and 6 bases from J; junction bases left unmatched: 5. The CDR3 length is 13 residues. In germline, CDR1 is SNHLY, CDR2 FYNNEI. As DNA, the CDR3 is TGTGCCAGCATGAGCGACAGGGGCAATGAGCAGTTCTTC. This translates into CASMSDRGNEQFF.

This clone was picked up one time. V gene TRBV5-3 combines with J gene TRBJ2-7; D not certain. TRBV5-3 falls under the ORF class, with uncertain function. V was shortened by 5 bases and J by 0 bases, with 9 bases between the two germline ends. The CDR3 spans 13 residues. In nucleotides, the CDR3 is TGTGCCAGAAGTTGTGGGTCCTCCTACGAGCAGTACTTC. Its translation: CARSCGSSYEQYF.

This chain links TRBV7-3 with TRBJ2-1; 9 bases align to TRBD2. The V segment lost 5 bases and the J segment 10 bases; nucleotides outside the gene matches: 15. The V gene's germline CDR1 is SGHTA and CDR2 FQGTGA. CDR3 length: 16 amino acids. The chain's CDR3 is CASSPGAGGPRGEQFF. CDR3 bases: TGTGCCAGCAGCCCAGGGGCGGGAGGGCCGAGGGGAGAGCAGTTCTTC. The full variable domain, completed using reference TRBV7-3 and TRBJ2-1, is GAGVSQTPSNKVTEKGKYVELRCDPISGHTALYWYRQSLGQGPEFLIYFQGTGAADDSGLPNDRFFAVRPEGSVSTLKIQRTERGDSAVYLCASSPGAGGPRGEQFFGPGTRLTVL.

The chain has TRBV6-6 and TRBJ2-7; D unclear. Trimming left V 6 bases short and J 2 bases short, with 14 bases between. The CDR3 spans 14 residues. Per germline, CDR1 MNHNY and CDR2 SVGAGI (reference sequence). The chain's CDR3 is CASSTLTDPYEQYF. As DNA, the CDR3 is TGTGCCAGCAGCACACTCACGGACCCCTACGAGCAGTACTTC.

The chain combines TRBV28 with TRBJ2-2; 8 bases map to TRBD2. This CDR3 has 14 residues. Looked up from germline, CDR1 is MDHEN and CDR2 is SYDVKM. With V trimmed by 3 bases and J by 6 bases, 3 bases remained unmatched. The CDR3 coding sequence is TGTGCCAGCAGTTTCTGGCGGGGGGCCGGGGAGCTGTTTTTT. This translates into CASSFWRGAGELFF.

This sequence joins TRBV27 and TRBJ1-1; a weak D match, TRBD1 (5 bases). Trimming took 5 bases from V and 0 from J, leaving 7 bases between them. CDR1 is MNHEY and CDR2 is SMNVEV in the germline V gene (reference sequence). This CDR3 comprises 13 residues. CDR3 loop: CASSDSVNTEAFF. The CDR3 nucleotides are TGTGCCAGCAGTGACAGCGTGAACACTGAAGCTTTCTTT.